The next 9 T cell receptor beta chains were all read from a single sample in a study of blood T cell repertoires in COVID-19. TCRdb keeps only in-frame clones here, not all; method: immunoSEQ multiplex PCR. The table records over 300,000 clones, 80% to 90% of them present only once. Source material: peripheral blood. The receptor set was obtained from a man between 18 and 29 years old who had recovered from COVID-19.

J is TRBJ2-1 and V is TRBV13, with D possibly matching TRBD2 (6 bases). The CDR3 sequence is 15 residues long. The V end was cut by 7 bases, the J end by 9 bases, with 22 bases between. Germline CDR1 is PRHDT and CDR2 is FYEKMQ (reference sequence). CDR3 DNA sequence: TGTGCCAGCATCTCCGGGGGACCTTCTGTGACTGAGCAGTTCTTC. Translating it yields CASISGGPSVTEQFF.

Of note for this clone: A read error may account for a junction end that differs from germline. The gene calls are TRBV5-6 and TRBJ1-2, with D unclear. The CDR3 runs to 11 residues. CDR1 and CDR2 (germline): SGHDT, YYEEEE. The DNA for the CDR3 is TGTGCCAGCAGTCCCACTAAGAACCAGCACTTC. The encoded protein is CASSPTKNQHF.

V and J are TRBV7-6 and TRBJ1-5; TRBD1 is a possible D gene (5 bases). Germline lookup yields CDR1 SGHVS and CDR2 FNYEAQ. V was trimmed by 5 bases and J by 2 bases, leaving 16 bases between them. The CDR3 consists of 16 residues. In DNA form, the CDR3 reads TGTGCCAGCAGCCCCCGGGTAGGGGAGGGCAATCAGCCCCAGCATTTT. Protein sequence: CASSPRVGEGNQPQHF. Combining the CDR3 with reference TRBV7-6 and TRBJ1-5 gives the whole variable domain GAGVSQSPRYKVTKRGQDVALRCDPISGHVSLYWYRQALGQGPEFLTYFNYEAQQDKSGLPNDRFSAERPEGSISTLTIQRTEQRDSAMYRCASSPRVGEGNQPQHFGDGTRLSIL.

This sequence joins TRBV28 and TRBJ1-2; TRBD1 matches at 8 bases. J was trimmed by 0 bases and V by 4 bases; bases with no gene match: 10. The V gene's germline CDR1 is MDHEN and CDR2 SYDVKM. This CDR3 contains 17 residues. CDR3 nucleotide sequence: TGTGCCAGCAGTTCCTACGACAGGGGCCTAGCTAACTATGGCTACACCTTC. Translating it yields CASSSYDRGLANYGYTF.

This clone appeared a single time. The chain employs TRBV11-2 and TRBJ2-7, with 9 bases identical to TRBD2. V lost 6 bases, J lost 3 bases, and 3 bases stayed unmatched. CDR3 size: 13 residues. Germline lookup yields CDR1 SGHAT and CDR2 FQNNGV. CDR3 nucleotide sequence: TGTGCCAGCAGTAGCGGGAGAGGCTACGAGCAGTACTTC. Its translation is CASSSGRGYEQYF.

V is TRBV11-3 and J is TRBJ1-1, with no clear D. The germline V gene encodes CDR1 SGHNT and CDR2 YENEEA. The CDR3 is 13 amino acids. The V gene lost 4 bases and the J gene lost 2 bases, with 8 bases spanning the gap. In nucleotides, the CDR3 is TGTGCCAGCAGCTCTCAGATTAACACTGAAGCTTTCTTT. It specifies CASSSQINTEAFF.

The rearrangement uses TRBV5-1 and TRBJ2-5; possibly TRBD2 for D (7 bases). CDR1 and CDR2 from the germline V gene are SGHRS and YFSETQ. The CDR3 runs to 15 residues. Trimming shortened V by 4 bases and J by 5 bases, and 18 bases separated the two germline ends. DNA of the CDR3: TGCGCCAGCAGCAGAAAGGCGGGGGCGGGGGAGACCCAGTACTTC. This translates into CASSRKAGAGETQYF.

The chain links TRBV5-4 to TRBJ2-7, with 8 bases fitting TRBD2. CDR1 is SGHNT and CDR2 is YYREEE in the germline V gene (reference sequence). Trimming at V came to 0 bases and at J to 2 bases, leaving 4 bases not matched to a gene. This CDR3 comprises 15 residues. The CDR3 DNA reads TGTGCCAGCAGCTTGGGCGGGGGGCCCGCCTACGAGCAGTACTTC. It codes for CASSLGGGPAYEQYF. Together with reference TRBV5-4 and TRBJ2-7, the CDR3 gives the full variable domain: ETGVTQSPTHLIKTRGQQVTLRCSSQSGHNTVSWYQQALGQGPQFIFQYYREEENGRGNFPPRFSGLQFPNYSSELNVNALELDDSALYLCASSLGGGPAYEQYFGPGTRLTVT.

The V gene is TRBV6-2 or TRBV6-3, the J gene TRBJ1-1; maybe TRBD1 (6 bases). Germline values: CDR1 MNHEY, CDR2 SVGEGT. The CDR3 length is 12 residues. The V end was cut by 4 bases, the J end by 11 bases, with 14 bases between. The CDR3 region has the DNA TGTGCCAGCAGTTTACCAGGGGTCTCGGCTTTCTTT. Translated: CASSLPGVSAFF.